The rows below give T cell receptor beta chains drawn from one sample of a study of T cells after yellow fever vaccination. TCRdb analysed the 5' RACE reads with MiXCR anew, one entry per CDR3 protein. Here the sample spans fewer than 350,000 distinct CDR3 sequences, around 3.6% being singletons. Sequencing used PBMCs, obtained on the day of the yellow fever booster vaccination. The receptors were gathered from a man aged 18 to 30 who received the YFV17D yellow fever vaccine. Each CDR3 is given with its conserved first and last residue. The D gene is left open where the match is weak. Rows give clone size only sometimes, using once, few, many, or a class for an expanded clone.

TRBV9 | . | . | CASSATGDLYNSPLHF
TRBV6-5 | TRBD1 | . | CASSPESDRVHGYTF
TRBV7-2 | . | many | CASSLDGGGFYEQYF
TRBV6-4 | TRBD2 | many | CASSGTSGADTQYF
TRBV20-1 | . | many | CSPSWGIKNIQYF
TRBV5-4 | . | few | CASSLKYTDTQYF
TRBV4-1 | . | few | CASSQDSLSSYNEQFF
TRBV6-1 | . | . | CASSDRQIAFF
TRBV27 | . | few | CASRGVQETQYF
TRBV7-6 | TRBD2 | many | CASSPQAGSFRADTQYF
TRBV7-9 | TRBD2 | few | CASSRGTMANNEQFF
TRBV28 | . | many | CASSFAEELEKTQYF
TRBV7-3 | . | many | CASSTTVYNEQFF
TRBV6-2/TRBV6-3 | TRBD2 | many | CASSYSAGVYNEQFF
TRBV27 | . | . | CASSSKGGPQHF
TRBV20-1 | . | . | CSARERGTDTQYF
TRBV5-5 | . | many | CASSLALQGYGYTF
TRBV6-5 | . | . | CASSQDRDNNEQFF
TRBV29-1 | TRBD1 | few | CSAWTGWGYGYTF
TRBV28 | . | few | CAIESGLDTDTQYF
TRBV6-2/TRBV6-3 | . | . | CASRRPPGVSSYNEQFF
TRBV12-3/TRBV12-4 | TRBD2 | many | CASVLAGGRNEQFF
TRBV5-1 | TRBD2 | few | CATRTSGGLNEQFF
TRBV20-1 | TRBD1 | many | CSARDLFGQETNTEAFF
TRBV20-1 | . | many | CSSKRGIQETQYF
TRBV12-3/TRBV12-4 | TRBD2 | . | CASSLALAGYGELFF
TRBV20-1 | . | . | CSARPMGLNTGELFF
TRBV15 | . | many | CATSRTLSDGYTF
TRBV7-2 | . | many | CASSAWDARGYTF
TRBV20-1 | TRBD2 | many | CSARTGPSGGAGWFYNEQFF
TRBV7-8 | . | many | CASSWAAGDTQYF
TRBV4-2 | TRBD1 | few | CASSDRGSAYGYTF
TRBV18 | . | many | CASSPGSNEQFF
TRBV7-9 | . | many | CASSLEVRGYTF
TRBV6-2/TRBV6-3 | . | many | CASSYPAGRAHQPQHF
TRBV5-1 | . | many | CASSRPGYNEQFF
TRBV6-5 | TRBD2 | . | CASSPPGRVINEQYF
TRBV28 | . | few | CASSYPGFADTQYF
TRBV20-1 | TRBD1 | few | CAARGLYTDTQYF
TRBV20-1 | TRBD2 | many | CSARDPGAGGAFNEQYF
TRBV5-1 | TRBD1 | few | CASSFDHRGLGGYTF
TRBV18 | . | many | CASSADKSYQPQHF
TRBV4-1 | TRBD2 | many | CASSQGLAGANEQFF
TRBV7-8 | . | many | CASSLAYETQYF
TRBV14 | TRBD2 | few | CASSRSGGAATGELFF
TRBV24-1 | TRBD1 | few | CASGQGSTGELFF
TRBV18 | TRBD2 | few | CASSPGTSGASDTQYF
TRBV20-1 | . | few | CSARVYTEAFF
TRBV6-5 | TRBD2 | . | CASSYPGLAGGETQYF
TRBV7-2 | TRBD1 | few | CASSVGQGRTEAFF
TRBV4-2 | TRBD1 | few | CASSQDLRDRSLLAKNIQYF